The present T cell receptor beta chain was sequenced within a study of blood T cell repertoires in COVID-19. At the level of the study: The cDNA or gDNA used as material had been derived from T cells, B-cell-depleted T cells, or PBMCs.

Participants spanned ages about 18 to 100 years and resided in 20 to 30 US areas. Self-reported history from a screening survey and questionnaire set each donor's cohort. From germline, CDR1 is SEHNR and CDR2 FQNEAQ (reference sequence). The CDR3 has 15 amino acids. Trimming took 1 base from V and 1 from J, leaving 10 bases between them. Clones were read by immunoSEQ multiplex PCR, and TCRdb kept only the in-frame ones, dropping some. The table lists some 360,000 clones, around nine tenths of them singletons. This rearrangement joins TRBV7-9 to TRBJ1-2; perhaps TRBD1 as D (6 bases). The sequenced sample consisted of PBMCs or T cells enriched from blood (not recorded which). The origin of this receptor is a woman in her 30s who had been exposed to COVID-19. CDR3 residues: CASSLDRAFNYGYTF. The CDR3 DNA follows: TGTGCCAGCAGCTTAGACAGGGCCTTTAACTATGGCTACACCTTC.